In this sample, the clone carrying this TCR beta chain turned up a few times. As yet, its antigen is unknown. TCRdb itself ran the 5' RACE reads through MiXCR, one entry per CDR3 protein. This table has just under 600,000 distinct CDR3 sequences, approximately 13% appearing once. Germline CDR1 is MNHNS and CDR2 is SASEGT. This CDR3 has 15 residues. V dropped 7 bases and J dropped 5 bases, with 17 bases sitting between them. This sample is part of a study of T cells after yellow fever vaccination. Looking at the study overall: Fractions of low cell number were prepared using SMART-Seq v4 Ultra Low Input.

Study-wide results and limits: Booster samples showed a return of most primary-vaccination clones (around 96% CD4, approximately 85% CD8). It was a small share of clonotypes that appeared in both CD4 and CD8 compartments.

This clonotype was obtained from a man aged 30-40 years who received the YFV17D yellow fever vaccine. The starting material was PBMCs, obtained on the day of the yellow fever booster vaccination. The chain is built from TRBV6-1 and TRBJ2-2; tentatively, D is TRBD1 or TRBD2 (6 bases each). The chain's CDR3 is CASKNGGQNTGELFF. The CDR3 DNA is TGTGCCAGCAAGAATGGGGGGCAGAATACCGGGGAGCTGTTTTTT.